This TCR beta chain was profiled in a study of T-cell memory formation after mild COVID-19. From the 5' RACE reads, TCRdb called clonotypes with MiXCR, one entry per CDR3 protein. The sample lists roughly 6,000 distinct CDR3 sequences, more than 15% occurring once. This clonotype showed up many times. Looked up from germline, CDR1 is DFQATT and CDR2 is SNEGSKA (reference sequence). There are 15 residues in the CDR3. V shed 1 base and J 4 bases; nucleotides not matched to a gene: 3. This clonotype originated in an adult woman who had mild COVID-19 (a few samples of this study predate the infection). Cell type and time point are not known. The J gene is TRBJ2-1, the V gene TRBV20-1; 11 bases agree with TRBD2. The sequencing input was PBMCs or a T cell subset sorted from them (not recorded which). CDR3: CSARAVAGGYNEQFF. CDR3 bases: TGCAGTGCTAGAGCTGTAGCGGGAGGGTACAATGAGCAGTTCTTC.